This TCR beta chain stems from a study of human T cells and chemical hapten exposure. TCRdb reprocessed the RACE reads with MiXCR, giving one entry per CDR3 protein. The repertoire holds 100,000 or so distinct CDR3 sequences, with less than 45% as singletons. Stated time point: patch test 3, about 24 weeks after DPC sensitization. As to treatment: therapeutic diphenylcyclopropenone sensitization with weekly scalp DPC. The sample was whole blood, taken in connection with sensitization to the hapten diphenylcyclopropenone (DPC). This receptor was obtained from a man aged 40-49 years with alopecia areata. Some clones in this sample may be carry-over from other donors' samples.

The CDR3 spells CASSIYSGQNTEAFF. The CDR3 DNA sequence: TGTGCCAGTAGTATATACAGTGGGCAGAACACTGAAGCTTTCTTT. This chain joins TRBV19 and TRBJ1-1; D ambiguous. CDR3 length equals 15 residues. Trimming pared 2 bases from V and 1 base from J, leaving 11 bases between. The germline gives CDR1 LNHDA, CDR2 SQIVND (reference sequence). The full variable domain, in which reference TRBV19 and TRBJ1-1 provide the parts outside the CDR3, is DGGITQSPKYLFRKEGQNVTLSCEQNLNHDAMYWYRQDPGQGLRLIYYSQIVNDFQKGDIAEGYSVSREKKESFPLTVTSAQKNPTAFYLCASSIYSGQNTEAFFGQGTRLTVV.